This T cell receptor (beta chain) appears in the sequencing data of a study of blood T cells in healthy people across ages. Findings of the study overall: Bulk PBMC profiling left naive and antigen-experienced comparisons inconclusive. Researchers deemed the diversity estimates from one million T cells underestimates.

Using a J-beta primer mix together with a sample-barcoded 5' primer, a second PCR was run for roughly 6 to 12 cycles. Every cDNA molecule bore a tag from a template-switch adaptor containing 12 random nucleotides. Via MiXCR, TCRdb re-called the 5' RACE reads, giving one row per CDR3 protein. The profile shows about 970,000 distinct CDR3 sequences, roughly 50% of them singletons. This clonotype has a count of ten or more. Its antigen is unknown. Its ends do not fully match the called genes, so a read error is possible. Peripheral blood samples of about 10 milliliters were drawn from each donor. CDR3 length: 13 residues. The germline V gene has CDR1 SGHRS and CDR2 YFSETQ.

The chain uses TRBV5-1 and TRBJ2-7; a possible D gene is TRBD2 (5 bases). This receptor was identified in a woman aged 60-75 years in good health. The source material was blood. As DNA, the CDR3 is TGTGCCAGCAGCTTTGGACTTGCCTACGAGCAGTACTTC. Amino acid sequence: CASSFGLAYEQYF.